This T cell receptor beta chain was sequenced in a study of identical twins (TCRdb year 2016). Context from the whole study: TCR alpha and beta repertoires from monozygotic twins, unrelated adults of various ages and cord blood were deep-sequenced to test whether fetal clonotypes persist. To rule out contamination, the twin experiments were replicated at different times with different library preparation protocols.

Library preparation used 5' RACE. TCRdb lists the instrument as Illumina HiSeq 2000. A universal primer binding site was added through template switching, and the final cDNA carried a unique molecular identifier so that TCR cDNA molecules could be counted accurately. First-strand cDNA for TCR alpha and beta chains was synthesized from specific primers in the conserved constant-segment region. To control for contamination, every cDNA library was double barcoded, receiving both a SMART-Mk sample barcode and Illumina barcodes. TruSeq adapter sequences, together with Illumina sample barcodes, were added in two successive PCR steps. The TCR alpha and beta cDNA libraries were sequenced on the Illumina HiSeq platform using custom primers. On the study's bioinformatics: Raw reads were processed with MiGEC to extract unique molecular identifiers, and MiXCR was used to determine CDR3 positions. Recombination models were inferred per individual with the repgenHMM and IGoR tools using an EM algorithm. The tcR package in R was used for shared clonotype analysis, with sharing normalized by the product of cloneset sizes. To study raw recombination free of thymic and clonal selection effects, out-of-frame nonproductive sequences were analyzed. TCRdb reprocessed the public reads (quality trimming at Q25 with fastp, clone calling with MiXCR) and kept in-frame beta chains. CDR3 protein duplicates are merged, each entry listing the most common genes and DNA. None of the V and J calls come from the authors' own analysis; TCRdb made them. A total of 650,000 to 800,000 distinct CDR3 sequences appear in this sample, over 8.5% of them only once. The top ten clonotypes cover around 0.98% of the sample.

This clonotype was seen only a few times. Its antigen specificity is not known. No base quality information exists; no much larger clone differs at one position. Every donor was a healthy Caucasian. Three pairs of female monozygotic twins, all aged roughly 18 to 29 years, made up the twin cohort. RNA for TCR libraries was isolated from peripheral blood mononuclear cells. Study-level results and caveats: Invariant T cells such as MAIT and iNKT could partly confound zero-insertion analyses, although diverse VJ usage argued against such confounding for most clonotypes. Conclusions relied on cross-sectional statistical analysis, since the same donors could not be followed over many years. Recombination models systematically underestimated out-of-frame TCR alpha sharing in monozygotic twins but agreed with sharing between unrelated individuals. Compared with coincidental sharing between unrelated individuals, out-of-frame TCR alpha sequences shared between twins had an excess of sequences with low generation probability. A weaker excess of twin sharing was found in beta out-of-frame sequences because the signal-to-noise ratio was lowered by fewer shared sequences. Fewer insertions were carried by abundant cord blood beta clonotypes; a weaker similar trend was observed in young adult naive repertoires, while no such trend was observed in memory repertoires.

The germline V gene (reference sequence) provides CDR1 LGHDT and CDR2 YNNKEL. For this chain, trimming is 5 bases at the V end and 7 bases at the J end, and the number of junction bases without a gene match is 13. Inclusive of the bounding cysteine and phenylalanine, the CDR3 is 16 residues long. Of all the DNA, just the CDR3 is kept, 48 bases in frame from base 1. The same data also went into a second study, on yellow fever vaccine responses in identical twins. From the second report: The authors reported that the T cell response to vaccination in identical twins appeared partly convergent and partly personalized. In identical twins, the study followed T cell clones that responded to the vaccine with precision.

The specimen was PBMCs. The source is a woman aged 18 to 35 in good health. The V and J genes are TRBV3-1 and TRBJ2-1; 8 junctional bases match TRBD2. The CDR3 loop reads CASSKRAGLGLNEQFF. Here is the DNA: TGTGCCAGCAGCAAAAGGGCGGGACTAGGATTGAATGAGCAGTTCTTC.